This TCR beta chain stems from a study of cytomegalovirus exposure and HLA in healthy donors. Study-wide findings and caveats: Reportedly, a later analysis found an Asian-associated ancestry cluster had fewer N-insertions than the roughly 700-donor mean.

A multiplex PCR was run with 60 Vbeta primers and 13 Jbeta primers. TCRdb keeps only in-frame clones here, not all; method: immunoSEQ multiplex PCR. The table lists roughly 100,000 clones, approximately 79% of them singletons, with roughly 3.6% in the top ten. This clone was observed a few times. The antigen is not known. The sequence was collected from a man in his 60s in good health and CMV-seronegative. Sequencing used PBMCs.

The CDR3: CASSDNRDQETQYF. The CDR3 DNA follows: TGTGCCAGCAGCGATAACAGGGACCAAGAGACCCAGTACTTC. The V gene is TRBV2, the J gene TRBJ2-5, with TRBD1 as a possible D gene (6 bases). Trimming removed 6 bases at V and 0 bases at J, with 11 bases between. The CDR3 spans 14 residues. Looked up from germline, CDR1 is SNHLY and CDR2 is FYNNEI.